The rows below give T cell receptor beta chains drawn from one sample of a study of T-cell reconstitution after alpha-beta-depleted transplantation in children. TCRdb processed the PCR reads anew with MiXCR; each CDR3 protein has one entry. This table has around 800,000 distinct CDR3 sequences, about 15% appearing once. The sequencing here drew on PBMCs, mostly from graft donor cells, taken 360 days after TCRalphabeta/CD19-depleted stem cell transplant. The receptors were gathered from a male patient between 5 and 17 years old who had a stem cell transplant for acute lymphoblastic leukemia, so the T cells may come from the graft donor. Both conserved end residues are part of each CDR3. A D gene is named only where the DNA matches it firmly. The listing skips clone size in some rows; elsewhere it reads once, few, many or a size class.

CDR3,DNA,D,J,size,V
CASSLRNRGSRYEQYF,TGCGCCAGCAGCCTAAGAAACAGGGGGTCGCGGTACGAGCAGTACTTC,TRBD1,TRBJ2-7,.,TRBV4-1
CASRSGGEQYF,TGTGCCAGCAGATCCGGAGGCGAGCAGTACTTC,.,TRBJ2-7,.,TRBV7-9
CASSLGRKWDLQRPQHF,TGTGCCAGCAGCTTAGGTCGGAAGTGGGACCTACAACGGCCCCAGCATTTT,.,TRBJ1-5,few,TRBV7-8
CASSKKHSGAFQETQYF,TGTGCCAGCAGCAAGAAACATAGCGGGGCTTTCCAAGAGACCCAGTACTTC,.,TRBJ2-5,few,TRBV21-1
CASSQLHRRNNEQFF,TGCGCCAGCAGCCAGTTGCACAGGAGAAACAATGAGCAGTTCTTC,.,TRBJ2-1,many,TRBV4-1
CASSFFRTGSIDTQYF,TGTGCCAGCAGTTTTTTCCGGACAGGGAGTATAGATACGCAGTATTTT,TRBD1,TRBJ2-3,few,TRBV12-3/TRBV12-4
CASSEWVFYGYTF,TGTGCCAGCAGTGAATGGGTATTCTATGGCTACACCTTC,.,TRBJ1-2,.,TRBV6-1
CASGLVLAQGADEQFF,TGTGCTAGTGGTTTGGTACTAGCGCAGGGGGCGGATGAGCAGTTCTTC,.,TRBJ2-1,.,TRBV12-5
CASTIGGDGPYEQYF,TGTGCCAGCACCATCGGGGGGGACGGACCCTACGAGCAGTACTTC,TRBD2,TRBJ2-7,.,TRBV11-1
CASSRGQVELYEQYF,TGTGCCAGCAGCCGGGGACAGGTGGAGCTCTACGAGCAGTACTTC,TRBD1,TRBJ2-7,few,TRBV7-2
CASIGLGTDTQYF,TGTGCCAGCATTGGACTAGGGACAGATACGCAGTATTTT,TRBD2,TRBJ2-3,.,TRBV2
CASSLPGGGTEAFF,TGTGCCAGCAGCCTCCCAGGGGGAGGGACTGAAGCTTTCTTT,TRBD1,TRBJ1-1,many,TRBV12-3/TRBV12-4
CASSLQGQNNEQFF,TGTGCCAGCAGTTTACAGGGACAGAACAATGAGCAGTTCTTC,TRBD1,TRBJ2-1,few,TRBV27
CASSFLPGRSWEQYF,TGTGCCAGCAGCTTCCTCCCGGGACGTTCATGGGAGCAGTACTTC,.,TRBJ2-7,few,TRBV5-6
CASTEGLNEQFF,TGTGCCAGCACCGAGGGGCTCAATGAGCAGTTCTTC,.,TRBJ2-1,few,TRBV6-6
CASSFWTGPSYNEQFF,TGTGCCAGCAGCTTTTGGACGGGACCCTCCTACAATGAGCAGTTCTTC,.,TRBJ2-1,many,TRBV7-2
CATSRRKDNEQFF,TGTGCCACCAGCAGAAGGAAAGACAATGAGCAGTTCTTC,.,TRBJ2-1,.,TRBV15
CASSQEGAMNTEAFF,TGCGCCAGCAGCCAAGAGGGGGCCATGAACACTGAAGCTTTCTTT,.,TRBJ1-1,few,TRBV4-1
CASSPAPYQPQHF,TGTGCCAGCAGTCCGGCGCCCTATCAGCCCCAGCATTTT,.,TRBJ1-5,.,TRBV6-6
CAISPGLMTDTQYF,TGTGCCATCAGTCCGGGGTTGATGACAGATACGCAGTATTTT,.,TRBJ2-3,few,TRBV10-3
CASRLDYRDRNYEQYF,TGTGCCAGCAGGCTAGACTACCGGGACAGAAACTACGAGCAGTACTTC,TRBD1,TRBJ2-7,.,TRBV7-6
CASSLVLAGDYNEQFF,TGTGCCAGCAGTTTAGTGCTAGCGGGAGACTACAATGAGCAGTTCTTC,TRBD2,TRBJ2-1,.,TRBV27
CASSLKHRDTQYF,TGTGCCAGCAGCTTAAAGCACCGGGATACGCAGTATTTT,.,TRBJ2-3,once,TRBV7-3
CAWSRQGVTSTIQYF,TGTGCCTGGAGCCGACAGGGAGTGACCAGTACCATTCAGTACTTC,TRBD1,TRBJ2-4,once,TRBV30
CASSEKGQRTTTDTQYF,TGTGCCAGCAGTGAGAAGGGACAGCGAACAACCACAGATACGCAGTATTTT,TRBD1,TRBJ2-3,few,TRBV6-1
CATILGEMNTEAFF,TGTGCCACCATCTTGGGGGAGATGAACACTGAAGCTTTCTTT,.,TRBJ1-1,many,TRBV12-3/TRBV12-4
CASSETALNTEAFF,TGCGCCAGCAGCGAGACGGCTCTGAACACTGAAGCTTTCTTT,.,TRBJ1-1,few,TRBV5-1
CASSQSPTGRTEAFF,TGCGCCAGCAGCCAGAGCCCGACAGGGAGGACTGAAGCTTTCTTT,TRBD1,TRBJ1-1,few,TRBV4-1
CASSAGGSGELFF,TGTGCCAGCAGCGCCGGAGGAAGTGGGGAGCTGTTTTTT,.,TRBJ2-2,many,TRBV9
CASRVLGADTDTQYF,TGTGCCAGCAGAGTCTTGGGGGCTGACACAGATACGCAGTATTTT,.,TRBJ2-3,few,TRBV6-1
CASSLAGQGGTEAFF,TGCGCCAGCAGCTTGGCCGGACAGGGAGGGACTGAAGCTTTCTTT,TRBD1,TRBJ1-1,few,TRBV5-1
CASSLAPDRAYGYTF,TGCGCCAGCAGCTTGGCCCCGGACAGGGCCTATGGCTACACCTTC,TRBD1,TRBJ1-2,few,TRBV5-1
CATSDRTSGSSYNEQFF,TGTGCCACCAGTGATCGGACTAGCGGGAGCTCCTACAATGAGCAGTTCTTC,TRBD2,TRBJ2-1,.,TRBV24-1
CASGAARGRLRKLFF,TGTGCCAGCGGGGCTGCTAGGGGGCGGTTGCGGAAACTGTTTTTT,TRBD1,TRBJ1-4,.,TRBV13
CASSLGGTGNEQYF,TGCGCCAGCAGCTTGGGGGGGACAGGGAACGAGCAGTACTTC,TRBD1,TRBJ2-7,few,TRBV5-1
CASSFLGESGGLKF,TGTGCCAGCAGCTTTTTAGGGGAATCGGGAGGCCTAAAGTTC,TRBD2,TRBJ2-5,.,TRBV7-8
CASSLDTGDDEQFF,TGTGCCAGCAGCTTAGATACGGGAGACGATGAGCAGTTCTTC,.,TRBJ2-1,few,TRBV11-2
CASSSGGRTTGELFF,TGCGCCAGCAGCTCTGGAGGCCGAACCACCGGGGAGCTGTTTTTT,.,TRBJ2-2,many,TRBV5-1
CASSQRGTSGRRSTGELFF,TGTGCCAGCAGCCAACGCGGGACTAGCGGGAGGAGGAGCACCGGGGAGCTGTTTTTT,TRBD2,TRBJ2-2,few,TRBV3-1
CASSQGGIPKYEQYF,TGTGCCAGCAGCCAAGGCGGGATTCCTAAATACGAGCAGTACTTC,.,TRBJ2-7,many,TRBV3-1
CASASGRQETQYF,TGCGCCAGCGCTAGCGGACGCCAAGAGACCCAGTACTTC,TRBD2,TRBJ2-5,.,TRBV4-1